Following are 15 T cell receptor beta chains from one sample sequenced in a study of blood T cell repertoires in COVID-19. Some clones are missing from TCRdb's copy, which holds only in-frame ones; the method was immunoSEQ multiplex PCR. Altogether roughly 500,000 clones are present, approximately 90% being singletons, with the ten largest covering less than 2%. Input material: PBMCs or T cells enriched from blood (not recorded which). Receptors were obtained from a woman between 40 and 50 years old who had recovered from COVID-19.

This chain uses TRBV10-3 with TRBJ1-1, with 7 bases lining up with TRBD1. J lost 6 bases, V lost 4 bases, and 5 bases had no gene match. Germline V lookup: CDR1 ENHRY, CDR2 SYGVKD. This CDR3 has 13 amino acids. The CDR3 nucleotides read TGTGCCATCAGTGGACAGGGTACGGCTGAAGCTTTCTTT. It specifies CAISGQGTAEAFF.

This clone was detected once. The genes are TRBV2 and TRBJ2-1; TRBD2 agrees at 8 bases. V shed 8 bases and J 0 bases; nucleotides not matched to a gene: 9. The CDR3 is 16 amino acids. CDR1 SNHLY and CDR2 FYNNEI come from the germline V gene. CDR3 coding DNA: TGTGCCAGCGTTGTGGGTCTAGCGGGCTCCTACAATGAGCAGTTCTTC. Protein: CASVVGLAGSYNEQFF.

This clone has only one observation. The V and J genes are TRBV4-3 and TRBJ1-2; the D gene is possibly TRBD1 (5 bases). CDR1 is LGHNA and CDR2 is YSLEER in the germline V gene. This CDR3 is 14 amino acids long. The germline V and J ends were trimmed by 0 bases and 4 bases, with 9 bases remaining between them. The CDR3, as DNA: TGCGCCAGCAGCCAAGATGGGCAGGGCTATGGCTACACCTTC. This gives the protein CASSQDGQGYGYTF.

DNA of the CDR3: TGCGCCAGCAGCCAAGTATGGGGGGAAGAGACCCAGTACTTC. Amino acid sequence: CASSQVWGEETQYF. The chain links TRBV4-3 to TRBJ2-5, with D tentatively TRBD2 (6 bases). V lost 1 base and J 3 bases, leaving 9 bases between the germline ends. Germline V gene sequence: CDR1 LGHNA, CDR2 YSLEER. This CDR3 comprises 14 residues.

The chain recombines TRBV9 with TRBJ2-7; 9 bases map to TRBD2. From germline, CDR1 is SGDLS and CDR2 YYNGEE. V lost 3 bases, J lost 4 bases, and 2 bases stayed unmatched. The CDR3 extends over 13 amino acids. DNA of the CDR3: TGTGCCAGCAGCGCGGGACTAGCTTACGAGCAGTACTTC. Translated, it gives CASSAGLAYEQYF.

This chain uses TRBV19 with TRBJ1-2, with a tentative D call TRBD1 (6 bases). The V end lost 5 bases, the J end lost 4 bases, and 14 bases lay between the germline ends. The length of the CDR3 is 14 residues. Germline CDR1 reads LNHDA; CDR2 reads SQIVND (reference sequence). CDR3 bases: TGTGCCAGTAGTCCCGGACAGAAAGTCTATGGCTACACCTTC. Residues: CASSPGQKVYGYTF.

This rearrangement joins TRBV4-2 to TRBJ2-2; 7 nucleotides line up with TRBD1. CDR1 is LGHNA, CDR2 YNFKEQ, per germline. Trimming removed 1 base from V and 5 bases from J; junction bases left unmatched: 13. There are 18 residues in the CDR3. In DNA form, the CDR3 reads TGTGCCAGCAGCCAAGTAGGGACAGACCTTGATCAGACCGGGGAGCTGTTTTTT. Its translation: CASSQVGTDLDQTGELFF.

CDR3 loop: CASSYRWPVMNTEAFF. CDR3 DNA sequence: TGTGCCAGCAGTTACCGCTGGCCAGTCATGAACACTGAAGCTTTCTTT. The gene calls are TRBV6-5 and TRBJ1-1; D gene uncertain. From germline, CDR1 is MNHEY and CDR2 SVGAGI. This CDR3 has 16 residues. V was pared by 2 bases and J by 0 bases, with 13 bases between.

The chain uses TRBV13 and TRBJ2-3; 9 bases fit TRBD2. The CDR3 contains 18 residues. Germline CDR1 reads PRHDT; CDR2 reads FYEKMQ (reference sequence). V shed 5 bases, J shed 2 bases, and the junction held 14 bases outside the gene matches. The CDR3 spells CASSPRLLAGFYTDTQYF. For the CDR3, the DNA is TGTGCCAGCAGCCCTCGACTGCTAGCGGGGTTCTACACAGATACGCAGTATTTT.

The chain carries TRBV18 and TRBJ1-4; 7 bases line up with TRBD1. V gave up 8 bases and J gave up 4 bases; unmatched junction bases: 7. Germline V CDR1 and CDR2: KGHSH, LQKENI. This CDR3 comprises 14 residues. CDR3 DNA: TGTGCCAGCCAGCAGGACAGGAATAATGAAAAACTGTTTTTT. Amino acid sequence: CASQQDRNNEKLFF.

The rearrangement links TRBV7-8 to TRBJ2-7; 9 bases are a match to TRBD1. With 2 bases clipped from V and 3 bases from J, the junction kept 5 bases outside the gene matches. Looked up from germline, CDR1 is SGHVS and CDR2 is FQNEAQ. The CDR3 has 15 amino acids. The CDR3 bases are TGTGCCAGCAGCTTACTAAACAGGGGGCACTACGAGCAGTACTTC. Amino acids: CASSLLNRGHYEQYF.

This chain connects TRBV7-2 to TRBJ2-5; D possibly corresponds to TRBD2 (6 bases). The germline V gene has CDR1 SGHTA and CDR2 FQGNSA. With 1 base removed from V and 1 base from J, the gap between germline ends came to 19 bases. The CDR3 sequence is 18 residues long. Here the CDR3 reads CASSLGLTGVGGQETQYF. Here the CDR3 DNA reads TGTGCCAGCAGCTTAGGTCTAACGGGAGTGGGGGGCCAAGAGACCCAGTACTTC.

This chain uses TRBV6-2 or TRBV6-3 with TRBJ2-2; TRBD2 agrees at 9 bases. Germline values: CDR1 MNHEY, CDR2 SVGEGT. The CDR3 is 18 residues long. J was trimmed by 4 bases and V by 2 bases; bases with no gene match: 11. The CDR3 region is CASSYRGSGSRGTGELFF. DNA of the CDR3: TGTGCCAGCAGTTACAGGGGTAGCGGGAGTAGGGGCACCGGGGAGCTGTTTTTT.

V usage is TRBV3-1 (or the pseudogene TRBV3-2) and J usage is TRBJ1-3, with a possible D match to TRBD1 (5 bases). Germline V gene data show CDR1 as LGHDT and CDR2 as YNNKEL (reference sequence). V lost 3 bases, J lost 0 bases, and 12 bases lay in between. The CDR3 loop spans 16 amino acids. CDR3: CASSHDREYSGNTIYF. The CDR3 DNA sequence: TGTGCCAGCAGCCACGACAGAGAATACTCTGGAAACACCATATATTTT.

This chain uses TRBV4-2 with TRBJ2-5; 9 nucleotides align to TRBD1. The trim removed 4 bases at V and 5 bases at J, leaving 11 bases unmatched. Per germline, CDR1 LGHNA and CDR2 YNFKEQ. The CDR3 is 16 amino acids. As DNA, the CDR3 is TGTGCCAGCAGCCGCAGGGGCACAGGGGGCGTTGAGACCCAGTACTTC. This gives the protein CASSRRGTGGVETQYF.